The subject of this entry is one T cell receptor (beta chain). Its antigen is unknown. The method was immunoSEQ multiplex PCR; TCRdb's version includes in-frame clones alone and lacks a portion of them. The sample yields approximately 500,000 clones, 87% seen once. This entry is derived from a study of Ad26.COV2.S vaccination and SARS-CoV-2 variants. Overall study: Donor was one of the participants in the Ad26.COV2.S arm of the COV1001 trial. Ad26.COV2.S, an intramuscular injection, was given once or twice 56 days apart.

The treatment denotes: 15 to 20 received Ad26.COV2.S at low or high dose, single or two shots; 5 received placebo; per-sample allocation not given. Collection of samples fell on day 63 after the first vaccine or placebo injection. An 18-55-year-old adult in Boston served as donor. Study observations and caveats: Placebo recipients and vaccine recipients were similar in non-spike TCR breadth.

This CDR3 spans 13 amino acids. Deletions cut 2 bases from V and 5 bases from J, with 9 bases between. The starting material was peripheral blood, obtained in a trial of Ad26.COV2.S vaccine versus placebo. The rearrangement uses TRBV12-3 or TRBV12-4 and TRBJ1-1, with D tentatively TRBD1 (5 bases). The sequence was obtained from a person aged 18 to 59 who received the Ad26.COV2.S COVID-19 vaccine or a placebo. The CDR3 bases are TGTGCCAGCAGTTTACAGGGAAAGACTGAAGCTTTCTTT. It yields the protein CASSLQGKTEAFF.